These T cell receptor beta chains were read from a single sample in a study of spatial heterogeneity in lung cancer. TCRdb reprocessed the 5' RACE reads with MiXCR, giving one entry per CDR3 protein. The sample yields around 2,900 distinct CDR3 sequences, more than 35% seen once. The starting material was PBMCs, obtained at surgery. These receptors were obtained from a male donor with early-stage non-small cell lung cancer. CDR3s include the opening cysteine and the closing phenylalanine or tryptophan. The D gene is left open where the match is weak. Not every row has a clone size; where given, it reads once, few, many or a size class.

J gene: TRBJ2-7; clone size: once; D gene: TRBD2; V gene: TRBV29-1; CDR3 protein: CSPKRESREQYF; CDR3 DNA: TGCAGCCCCAAGCGGGAATCGAGAGAGCAGTACTTC
J gene: TRBJ2-7; clone size: few; D gene: NA; V gene: TRBV28; CDR3 protein: CATKRESSYEQYF; CDR3 DNA: TGTGCCACCAAACGGGAGAGCTCCTACGAGCAGTACTTC
J gene: TRBJ1-5; clone size: NA; D gene: TRBD1; V gene: TRBV29-1; CDR3 protein: CSVAQGAQDQPQHF; CDR3 DNA: TGCAGCGTAGCACAGGGGGCTCAGGATCAGCCCCAGCATTTT
J gene: TRBJ2-5; clone size: few; D gene: NA; V gene: TRBV5-5; CDR3 protein: CASSSSPRVERETQYF; CDR3 DNA: TGTGCCAGCAGCTCTTCGCCCAGAGTGGAGAGAGAGACCCAGTACTTC
J gene: TRBJ2-2; clone size: NA; D gene: NA; V gene: TRBV10-1; CDR3 protein: CASSRNTGELFF; CDR3 DNA: TGCGCCAGCAGTCGCAACACCGGGGAGCTGTTTTTT
J gene: TRBJ2-1; clone size: few; D gene: TRBD2; V gene: TRBV7-9; CDR3 protein: CASSAPSGRLDEQFF; CDR3 DNA: TGTGCCAGCAGCGCCCCGAGCGGGAGGTTGGATGAGCAGTTCTTC
J gene: TRBJ1-2; clone size: NA; D gene: NA; V gene: TRBV20-1; CDR3 protein: CSAPRTANYGYTF; CDR3 DNA: TGCAGTGCCCCCCGGACGGCTAACTATGGCTACACCTTC
J gene: TRBJ1-1; clone size: many; D gene: TRBD1; V gene: TRBV20-1; CDR3 protein: CSAQRGQGGTEAFF; CDR3 DNA: TGCAGTGCTCAGCGGGGACAGGGGGGCACTGAAGCTTTCTTT
J gene: TRBJ2-1; clone size: medium-sized; D gene: NA; V gene: TRBV23-1; CDR3 protein: CASSQSRDGGAYNEQFF; CDR3 DNA: TGCGCCAGCAGTCAATCTCGGGACGGCGGAGCATACAATGAGCAGTTCTTC
J gene: TRBJ1-5; clone size: NA; D gene: NA; V gene: TRBV11-2; CDR3 protein: CASSLGRDQPQHF; CDR3 DNA: TGTGCCAGCAGCTTAGGGCGTGATCAGCCCCAGCATTTT
J gene: TRBJ2-1; clone size: NA; D gene: TRBD2; V gene: TRBV27; CDR3 protein: CASSFDGTSGFYNEQFF; CDR3 DNA: TGTGCCAGCAGTTTCGACGGGACTAGCGGCTTCTACAATGAGCAGTTCTTC
J gene: TRBJ1-2; clone size: NA; D gene: TRBD1; V gene: TRBV27; CDR3 protein: CASSPARGGYYGYTF; CDR3 DNA: TGTGCCAGCAGTCCCGCGAGAGGGGGCTACTATGGCTACACCTTC
J gene: TRBJ2-1; clone size: NA; D gene: NA; V gene: TRBV5-6; CDR3 protein: CASSLPSRDNEQFF; CDR3 DNA: TGTGCCAGCAGCTTACCTAGCCGTGACAATGAGCAGTTCTTC
J gene: TRBJ2-3; clone size: medium-sized; D gene: TRBD2; V gene: TRBV12-3/TRBV12-4; CDR3 protein: CASSLELAGGQADTQYF; CDR3 DNA: TGTGCCAGCAGTTTAGAACTAGCGGGGGGGCAGGCAGATACGCAGTATTTT
J gene: TRBJ2-3; clone size: NA; D gene: TRBD2; V gene: TRBV12-3/TRBV12-4; CDR3 protein: CASSLFGLAVSTDTQYF; CDR3 DNA: TGTGCCAGCAGTTTATTCGGCCTAGCGGTTAGCACAGATACGCAGTATTTT
J gene: TRBJ2-1; clone size: few; D gene: NA; V gene: TRBV7-2; CDR3 protein: CASSKRGAHEQVTGEQFF; CDR3 DNA: TGTGCCAGCAGCAAACGGGGGGCGCACGAACAAGTCACGGGTGAGCAGTTCTTC
J gene: TRBJ2-1; clone size: few; D gene: TRBD2; V gene: TRBV6-2/TRBV6-3; CDR3 protein: CASSYYLAGIDNEQFF; CDR3 DNA: TGTGCCAGCAGTTACTACCTAGCGGGGATCGACAATGAGCAGTTCTTC
J gene: TRBJ2-7; clone size: NA; D gene: NA; V gene: TRBV6-6; CDR3 protein: CASSYSQGTYEQYF; CDR3 DNA: TGTGCCAGCAGTTACTCGCAGGGCACCTACGAGCAGTACTTC
J gene: TRBJ2-2; clone size: NA; D gene: NA; V gene: TRBV30; CDR3 protein: CAWRPENTGELFF; CDR3 DNA: TGTGCCTGGAGACCGGAAAACACCGGGGAGCTGTTTTTT
J gene: TRBJ2-1; clone size: many; D gene: NA; V gene: TRBV4-2; CDR3 protein: CASSQETGAFFGNEQFF; CDR3 DNA: TGTGCCAGCAGCCAAGAGACCGGGGCCTTCTTTGGGAATGAGCAGTTCTTC
J gene: TRBJ2-3; clone size: NA; D gene: NA; V gene: TRBV20-1; CDR3 protein: CSADSSLGTDTQYF; CDR3 DNA: TGCAGTGCTGACTCCTCCCTTGGCACAGATACGCAGTATTTT
J gene: TRBJ2-3; clone size: NA; D gene: TRBD2; V gene: TRBV25-1; CDR3 protein: CASTRRLAGSTDTQYF; CDR3 DNA: TGTGCCAGCACCCGAAGGCTAGCGGGGAGCACAGATACGCAGTATTTT
J gene: TRBJ2-1; clone size: NA; D gene: NA; V gene: TRBV29-1; CDR3 protein: CSVEDTGEHNEQFF; CDR3 DNA: TGCAGCGTTGAAGATACCGGGGAACACAATGAGCAGTTCTTC
J gene: TRBJ2-2; clone size: NA; D gene: TRBD2; V gene: TRBV19; CDR3 protein: CASKDREATGELFF; CDR3 DNA: TGTGCCAGTAAAGACCGGGAGGCCACCGGGGAGCTGTTTTTT
J gene: TRBJ1-2; clone size: NA; D gene: NA; V gene: TRBV2; CDR3 protein: CASRDLGGYTF; CDR3 DNA: TGTGCCAGCAGGGATTTGGGCGGCTACACCTTC
J gene: TRBJ2-2; clone size: NA; D gene: TRBD1; V gene: TRBV7-3; CDR3 protein: CASSLNTGGYTGELFF; CDR3 DNA: TGTGCCAGCAGCTTGAATACAGGGGGTTACACCGGGGAGCTGTTTTTT
J gene: TRBJ2-3; clone size: NA; D gene: TRBD1; V gene: TRBV11-1; CDR3 protein: CASSGGGQLDF; CDR3 DNA: TGTGCCAGCAGCGGTGGGGGACAGCTGGATTTT
J gene: TRBJ2-1; clone size: NA; D gene: TRBD2; V gene: TRBV11-2; CDR3 protein: CASSFGTSGGAIAYNEQFF; CDR3 DNA: TGTGCCAGCAGCTTTGGGACTAGCGGGGGGGCTATTGCCTACAATGAGCAGTTCTTC
J gene: TRBJ2-1; clone size: few; D gene: NA; V gene: TRBV29-1; CDR3 protein: CSVIILESGEQFF; CDR3 DNA: TGCAGCGTTATAATATTAGAATCAGGCGAGCAGTTCTTC
J gene: TRBJ2-7; clone size: NA; D gene: NA; V gene: TRBV5-1; CDR3 protein: CASSLAHRPSSYEQYF; CDR3 DNA: TGCGCCAGCAGCTTGGCCCACAGGCCATCCTCCTACGAGCAGTACTTC
J gene: TRBJ2-3; clone size: NA; D gene: NA; V gene: TRBV24-1; CDR3 protein: CATSEAGTRWTDTQYF; CDR3 DNA: TGTGCCACCAGTGAAGCCGGGACACGCTGGACAGATACGCAGTATTTT
J gene: TRBJ2-2; clone size: NA; D gene: NA; V gene: TRBV30; CDR3 protein: CAWSGGYTGELFF; CDR3 DNA: TGTGCCTGGAGTGGGGGATACACCGGGGAGCTGTTTTTT
J gene: TRBJ2-1; clone size: once; D gene: TRBD2; V gene: TRBV29-1; CDR3 protein: CSVEKAGVVNEQFF; CDR3 DNA: TGCAGCGTTGAAAAAGCGGGAGTTGTGAATGAGCAGTTCTTC
J gene: TRBJ2-1; clone size: NA; D gene: TRBD2; V gene: TRBV29-1; CDR3 protein: CSVEDPASGNNEQFF; CDR3 DNA: TGCAGCGTTGAAGATCCCGCTAGCGGGAACAATGAGCAGTTCTTC
J gene: TRBJ2-2; clone size: NA; D gene: NA; V gene: TRBV3-2; CDR3 protein: CASSQYNRANTGELFF; CDR3 DNA: TGTGCCAGCAGCCAATACAACAGGGCGAACACCGGGGAGCTGTTTTTT
J gene: TRBJ2-7; clone size: NA; D gene: TRBD2; V gene: TRBV5-1; CDR3 protein: CASSHSGSLEQYF; CDR3 DNA: TGCGCCAGCAGCCACAGCGGGAGTTTAGAGCAGTACTTC
J gene: TRBJ2-1; clone size: NA; D gene: TRBD2; V gene: TRBV4-1; CDR3 protein: CASSQESGASSYNEQFF; CDR3 DNA: TGCGCCAGCAGCCAAGAGAGCGGGGCCAGCTCCTACAATGAGCAGTTCTTC